These 8 T cell receptor beta chains share one sample of origin, sequenced in a study of cytomegalovirus exposure and HLA in healthy donors. The PCR contained 60 Vbeta and 13 Jbeta primers. Clones were read by immunoSEQ multiplex PCR, and TCRdb kept only the in-frame ones, dropping some. The table shows 100,000 to 150,000 clones, with around 82% occurring only once. Sample: PBMCs. These receptor sequences come from a boy aged 5-17 years in good health and CMV-seronegative.

The chain joins TRBV5-4 to TRBJ1-1; D unresolved. Germline V gene lookup returns CDR1 SGHNT and CDR2 YYREEE (reference sequence). Trimming shortened V by 4 bases and J by 2 bases, and 18 bases separated the two germline ends. The CDR3 loop spans 16 amino acids. The CDR3 DNA reads as TGTGCCAGCAGCGGACTCCACGGAGGCCGCAACACTGAAGCTTTCTTT. Protein sequence: CASSGLHGGRNTEAFF.

This chain joins TRBV29-1 and TRBJ2-7; D possibly corresponds to TRBD2 (6 bases). Germline CDR1 SQVTM, CDR2 ANQGSEA. Trimming left V 5 bases short and J 4 bases short, with 15 bases between. The CDR3 extends over 13 amino acids. CDR3: CSVWISGGYEQYF. The CDR3 nucleotides read TGCAGCGTTTGGATTAGTGGGGGGTACGAGCAGTACTTC.

V gene TRBV18 combines with J gene TRBJ2-5, with 8 nucleotides matching TRBD1. V lost 6 bases to trimming and J lost 5 bases; unmatched junction nucleotides: 14. CDR1 and CDR2 (germline): KGHSH, LQKENI. The CDR3 extends over 16 amino acids. The CDR3 DNA is TGTGCCAGCTCCCCTCTTCCAGGGGGCTATGGGGAGACCCAGTACTTC. Protein sequence: CASSPLPGGYGETQYF.

This clone was recorded only once. The rearrangement links TRBV7-9 to TRBJ2-1, with TRBD2 matching over 10 bases. Germline V CDR1 and CDR2: SEHNR, FQNEAQ (reference sequence). This CDR3 has 17 amino acids. Germline trimming cut 1 base from V and 8 bases from J; bases unmatched to any gene: 11. Written as DNA, the CDR3 is TGTGCCAGCAGCTTAGAGGAGAGCGGGGGGGCTGTGGATGAGCAGTTCTTC. It translates to CASSLEESGGAVDEQFF. Combining the CDR3 with reference TRBV7-9 and TRBJ2-1 gives the whole variable domain DTGVSQNPRHKITKRGQNVTFRCDPISEHNRLYWYRQTLGQGPEFLTYFQNEAQLEKSRLLSDRFSAERPKGSFSTLEIQRTEQGDSAMYLCASSLEESGGAVDEQFFGPGTRLTVL.

A remark on this clone: One end of the junction varies from germline; a read error may be responsible. This chain uses TRBV29-1 with TRBJ1-2, with TRBD1 identical over 9 bases. The germline V gene has CDR1 SQVTM and CDR2 ANQGSEA. The CDR3 covers 15 residues. The CDR3 is CSVVTGTGSNYGYPF. CDR3 sequence (DNA): TGCAGCGTTGTTACCGGGACAGGGTCGAACTATGGCTACCCCTTC. The full variable domain, completed using reference TRBV29-1 and TRBJ1-2, is SAVISQKPSRDICQRGTSLTIQCQVDSQVTMMFWYRQQPGQSLTLIATANQGSEATYESGFVIDKFPISRPNLTFSTLTVSNMSPEDSSIYLCSVVTGTGSNYGYPFGSGTRLTVV.

This clone showed up just once. The chain carries TRBV27 and TRBJ1-2, with TRBD1 matching over 7 bases. V was pared by 5 bases and J by 4 bases, with 22 bases of the junction left unmatched. CDR1 is MNHEY and CDR2 is SMNVEV in the germline V gene (reference sequence). The CDR3 covers 19 residues. The CDR3 protein is CASSRKPTSPGTARYGYTF. The CDR3 DNA follows: TGTGCCAGCAGTCGAAAACCGACTTCACCCGGGACAGCACGCTATGGCTACACCTTC.

Comments on this clone: The junction differs from germline at one of its ends, possibly a read error. The chain recombines TRBV7-2 with TRBJ2-5; TRBD2 agrees at 7 bases. The germline V gene encodes CDR1 SGHTA and CDR2 FQGNSA. There are 13 residues in the CDR3. The CDR3 reads CASSLAAQETQYF. The CDR3 DNA follows: TGTGCCAGCAGCCTAGCGGCTCAAGAGACCCAGTACTTC.

The table lists this clone with a count of one. The chain couples TRBV2 to TRBJ2-5, with 8 bases identical to TRBD2. J gave up 3 bases and V 7 bases, and 10 bases lay outside the gene matches. Germline-derived CDR1 and CDR2 are SNHLY and FYNNEI. The CDR3 loop spans 15 amino acids. The chain's CDR3 is CASKDTGGLKETQYF. CDR3 nucleotides: TGTGCCAGCAAAGATACGGGAGGGTTAAAAGAGACCCAGTACTTC.